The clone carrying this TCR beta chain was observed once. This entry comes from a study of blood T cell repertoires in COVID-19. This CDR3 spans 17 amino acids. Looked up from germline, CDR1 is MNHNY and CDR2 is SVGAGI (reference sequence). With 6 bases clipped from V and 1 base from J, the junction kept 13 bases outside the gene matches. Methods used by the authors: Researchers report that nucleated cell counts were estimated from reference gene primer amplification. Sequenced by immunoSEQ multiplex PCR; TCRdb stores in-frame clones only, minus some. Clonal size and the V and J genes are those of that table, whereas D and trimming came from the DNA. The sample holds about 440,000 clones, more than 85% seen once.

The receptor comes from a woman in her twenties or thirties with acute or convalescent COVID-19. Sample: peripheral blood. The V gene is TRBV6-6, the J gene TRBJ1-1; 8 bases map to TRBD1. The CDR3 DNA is TGTGCCAGCAGACGACTCGGGTTTGGACAGGGGAACACTGAAGCTTTCTTT. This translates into CASRRLGFGQGNTEAFF.